This record looks at one T cell receptor (beta chain) sequence and its context. This sample is drawn from a study of cytomegalovirus exposure and HLA in healthy donors. TCRdb's copy holds only in-frame clones and misses some; the assay was immunoSEQ multiplex PCR. This sample has 150,000 to 170,000 clones, with about 82% found just once. Sample: PBMCs. The receptor's source is a human donor in good health.

In nucleotides, the CDR3 is TGTGCCAGCAGTGCCGGGACAGGGGGCGCGAGGAGCACTGAAGCTTTCTTT. Encoded protein: CASSAGTGGARSTEAFF. This chain links TRBV25-1 with TRBJ1-1; TRBD1 agrees at 12 bases. The V segment lost 4 bases and the J segment 4 bases; nucleotides outside the gene matches: 10. The CDR3 totals 17 residues. Germline CDR1 MGHDK, CDR2 SYGVNS. Full variable domain (remainder filled in from reference TRBV25-1 and TRBJ1-1): EADIYQTPRYLVIGTGKKITLECSQTMGHDKMYWYQQDPGMELHLIHYSYGVNSTEKGDLSSESTVSRIRTEHFPLTLESARPSHTSQYLCASSAGTGGARSTEAFFGQGTRLTVV.